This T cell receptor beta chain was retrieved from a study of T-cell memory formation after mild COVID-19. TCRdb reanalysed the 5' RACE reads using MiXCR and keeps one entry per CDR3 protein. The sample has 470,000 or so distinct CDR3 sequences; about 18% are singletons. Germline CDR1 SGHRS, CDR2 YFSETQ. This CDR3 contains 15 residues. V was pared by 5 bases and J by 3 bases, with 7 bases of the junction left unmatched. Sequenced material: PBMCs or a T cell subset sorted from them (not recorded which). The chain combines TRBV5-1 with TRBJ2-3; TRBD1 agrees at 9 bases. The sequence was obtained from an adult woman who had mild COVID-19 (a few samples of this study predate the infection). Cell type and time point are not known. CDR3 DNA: TGCGCCAGCAGTCCCGGGACAGGGAGGACAGATACGCAGTATTTT. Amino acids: CASSPGTGRTDTQYF. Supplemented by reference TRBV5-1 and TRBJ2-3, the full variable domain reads KAGVTQTPRYLIKTRGQQVTLSCSPISGHRSVSWYQQTPGQGLQFLFEYFSETQRNKGNFPGRFSGRQFSNSRSEMNVSTLELGDSALYLCASSPGTGRTDTQYFGPGTRLTVL.